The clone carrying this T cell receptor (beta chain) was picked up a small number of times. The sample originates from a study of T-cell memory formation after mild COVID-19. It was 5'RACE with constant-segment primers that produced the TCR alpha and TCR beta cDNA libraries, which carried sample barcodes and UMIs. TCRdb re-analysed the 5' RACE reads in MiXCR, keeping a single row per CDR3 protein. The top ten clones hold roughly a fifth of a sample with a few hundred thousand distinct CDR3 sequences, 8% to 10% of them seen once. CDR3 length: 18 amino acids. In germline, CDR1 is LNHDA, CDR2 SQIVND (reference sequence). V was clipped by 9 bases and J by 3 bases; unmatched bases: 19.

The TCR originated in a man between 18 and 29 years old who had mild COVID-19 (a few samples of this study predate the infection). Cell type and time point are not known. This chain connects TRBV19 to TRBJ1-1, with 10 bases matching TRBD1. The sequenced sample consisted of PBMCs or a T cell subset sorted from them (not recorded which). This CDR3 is CASPPGQGQGTQDTEAFF. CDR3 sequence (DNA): TGTGCCAGCCCCCCCGGACAGGGACAGGGGACCCAGGACACTGAAGCTTTCTTT.